The 29 T cell receptor beta chains reported below all come from one sample, sequenced in a study of blood T cell repertoires in COVID-19. Assay used: immunoSEQ multiplex PCR; TCRdb lists only in-frame clones, some missing. This table holds around 300,000 clones, around nine tenths found once. Material for sequencing was PBMCs or T cells enriched from blood (not recorded which). These receptors came from a woman younger than 30 who had recovered from COVID-19.

The chain recombines TRBV2 with TRBJ2-5, with 7 bases aligning to TRBD1. Germline CDR1 reads SNHLY; CDR2 reads FYNNEI. V was pared by 6 bases and J by 5 bases, with 9 bases of the junction left unmatched. There are 14 residues in the CDR3. The chain's CDR3 is CASSADRNRETQYF. The CDR3 DNA follows: TGTGCCAGCAGCGCGGACAGGAACCGTGAGACCCAGTACTTC.

This chain joins TRBV7-9 and TRBJ2-7, with D possibly being TRBD2 (5 bases). The CDR3 runs to 12 residues. Germline V gene data show CDR1 as SEHNR and CDR2 as FQNEAQ (reference sequence). V was cut by 5 bases and J by 1 base, with 6 bases left in between. Here the CDR3 reads CASSEGSYEQYF. CDR3 nucleotides: TGTGCCAGCAGCGAGGGTTCCTACGAGCAGTACTTC.

The chain has TRBV13 and TRBJ1-1, with TRBD1 matching over 10 bases. J lost 6 bases, V lost 5 bases, and 9 bases had no gene match. There are 15 residues in the CDR3. Germline assignment: CDR1 PRHDT and CDR2 FYEKMQ (reference sequence). The CDR3 protein is CASSPGTGAMAEAFF. The CDR3 coding sequence is TGTGCCAGCAGCCCAGGGACAGGGGCTATGGCTGAAGCTTTCTTT.

This rearrangement joins TRBV27 to TRBJ1-2, with D possibly TRBD1 on 5 matching bases. Germline V gene lookup returns CDR1 MNHEY and CDR2 SMNVEV (reference sequence). This CDR3 spans 12 amino acids. Trimming took off 6 bases at V and 2 bases at J, with 7 bases between the two ends. The CDR3 loop is CASRTENYGYTF. The CDR3, as DNA: TGTGCCAGCAGGACAGAGAACTATGGCTACACCTTC.

The chain has TRBV11-3 and TRBJ1-2; D not resolved. CDR1 and CDR2 (germline): SGHNT, YENEEA. This CDR3 region has 12 residues. The ends were cut back, 1 base at V and 5 bases at J, with 5 bases in the middle. For the CDR3, the DNA is TGTGCCAGCAGCTTAGGAGAGTATGGCTACACCTTC. Encoded protein: CASSLGEYGYTF.

The rearrangement joins TRBV6-5 to TRBJ1-2; D remains ambiguous. The CDR3 length is 12 residues. Germline values: CDR1 MNHEY, CDR2 SVGAGI. V lost 7 bases and J 7 bases, leaving 13 bases between the germline ends. Written as DNA, the CDR3 is TGTGCCAGCAATCAGGAGGGAAGTGGCTACACCTTC. Translation: CASNQEGSGYTF.

V gene TRBV9 combines with J gene TRBJ2-7, with 9 bases matching TRBD2. Germline-derived CDR1 and CDR2 are SGDLS and YYNGEE. CDR3 length: 15 residues. V lost 3 bases to trimming and J lost 4 bases; unmatched junction nucleotides: 8. The CDR3 coding sequence is TGTGCCAGCAGCGCGGGGACTAGCATCATTTACGAGCAGTACTTC. Translated: CASSAGTSIIYEQYF.

The V and J genes are TRBV23-1 and TRBJ2-7; D gene ambiguous. TRBV23-1 is annotated as an ORF whose role is uncertain. This CDR3 has 15 residues. Trimming removed 3 bases from V and 3 bases from J, with 15 bases in between. In DNA, the CDR3 is TGCGCCAGCAGTCAGGCATTGCCCCCTCACTACGAGCAGTACTTC. It specifies CASSQALPPHYEQYF.

V is TRBV27 and J is TRBJ2-1, with 14 bases matching TRBD2. V was clipped by 6 bases and J by 1 base; unmatched bases: 17. The CDR3 has 21 amino acids. CDR1 MNHEY and CDR2 SMNVEV come from the germline V gene (reference sequence). CDR3 sequence reads: CASSLQGLAGVPGRSYNEQFF. CDR3 nucleotide sequence: TGTGCCAGCAGCCTACAGGGACTAGCGGGAGTTCCGGGACGTTCCTACAATGAGCAGTTCTTC.

CDR3 sequence: CASSIRGEQYF. In DNA, the CDR3 is TGTGCCAGCAGCATCCGGGGCGAGCAGTACTTC. The rearrangement joins TRBV9 to TRBJ2-7, with D possibly being TRBD2 (5 bases). Per the germline V gene, CDR1 is SGDLS and CDR2 is YYNGEE. Trimming took off 4 bases at V and 6 bases at J, with 8 bases between the two ends. The CDR3 runs 11 residues.

The chain has TRBV3-1 (or the pseudogene TRBV3-2) and TRBJ1-2; possible D gene TRBD1, 5 bases. The CDR3 has 12 amino acids. V lost 5 bases, J lost 4 bases, and 8 bases lay in between. CDR1 is LGHDT, CDR2 YNNKEL, per germline (reference sequence). This CDR3 reads CASSLDIYGYTF. Here the CDR3 DNA reads TGTGCCAGCAGCTTGGACATCTATGGCTACACCTTC.

The chain employs TRBV29-1 and TRBJ2-1; 7 bases line up with TRBD2. The length of the CDR3 is 13 residues. Germline CDR1 is SQVTM and CDR2 is ANQGSEA. With 2 bases clipped from V and 7 bases from J, the junction kept 5 bases outside the gene matches. DNA for the CDR3: TGCAGCGTTGAACCTACTAGCGCGAATGAGCAGTTCTTC. The encoded protein is CSVEPTSANEQFF.

This clone occurred once. The chain carries TRBV5-4 and TRBJ1-2; tentative D call: TRBD1 (5 bases). The V gene lost 0 bases and the J gene lost 6 bases, with 15 bases spanning the gap. Germline values: CDR1 SGHNT, CDR2 YYREEE (reference sequence). This CDR3 is 15 amino acids long. This CDR3 reads CASSLGGGRVNGYTF. Here the CDR3 DNA reads TGTGCCAGCAGCTTGGGGGGGGGTCGAGTTAATGGCTACACCTTC.

The CDR3 nucleotides are TGTGCCAGCAGTGTGGTCGGGAACACTGAAGCTTTCTTT. Translation: CASSVVGNTEAFF. This sequence joins TRBV2 and TRBJ1-1; no reliable D call. Per germline, CDR1 SNHLY and CDR2 FYNNEI. This CDR3 is 13 amino acids long. V was pared by 4 bases and J by 1 base, with 7 bases between.

This sequence joins TRBV7-2 and TRBJ2-3, with D possibly matching TRBD2 (7 bases). The length of the CDR3 is 15 residues. V lost 0 bases to trimming and J lost 3 bases, with 10 bases between them. CDR1 is SGHTA and CDR2 is FQGNSA in the germline V gene. CDR3 bases: TGTGCCAGCAGCTTAGCGGGGAGGGGGACAGATACGCAGTATTTT. It yields the protein CASSLAGRGTDTQYF.

The rearrangement uses TRBV6-6 and TRBJ1-4; weak D call: TRBD1 (5 bases). CDR1 and CDR2 (germline): MNHNY, SVGAGI (reference sequence). V lost 0 bases, J lost 4 bases, and 12 bases lay in between. The CDR3 loop spans 16 amino acids. DNA for the CDR3: TGTGCCAGCAGTTACTCCGCGACAGCTAATAATGAAAAACTGTTTTTT. It is translated as CASSYSATANNEKLFF.

The V call is TRBV5-6, the J call TRBJ2-2, with 9 bases identical to TRBD1. This CDR3 spans 16 amino acids. Germline CDR1 SGHDT, CDR2 YYEEEE. With V trimmed by 4 bases and J by 1 base, 5 bases remained unmatched. The CDR3 loop is CASSPGTGRNTGELFF. The CDR3 DNA follows: TGTGCCAGCAGCCCCGGGACAGGGAGGAACACCGGGGAGCTGTTTTTT.

This clone appeared once. This chain uses TRBV29-1 with TRBJ1-1; 11 nucleotides align to TRBD1. J lost 4 bases, V lost 7 bases, and 11 bases had no gene match. Germline V gives CDR1 SQVTM, CDR2 ANQGSEA. The CDR3 is 15 amino acids. The CDR3 DNA reads TGCAGCGCCCTAGGGACAGGGGGACGAGGCACTGAAGCTTTCTTT. Its protein product is CSALGTGGRGTEAFF.

A few counts support this clone. V gene TRBV7-9 combines with J gene TRBJ2-7; 9 nucleotides agree with TRBD2. Germline-derived CDR1 and CDR2 are SEHNR and FQNEAQ (reference sequence). The length of the CDR3 is 16 residues. V shed 5 bases, J shed 3 bases, and the junction held 11 bases outside the gene matches. The CDR3 sequence is CASSRISGSIIYEQYF. In DNA, the CDR3 is TGTGCCAGCAGCCGGATTAGCGGGAGTATTATCTACGAGCAGTACTTC. Complete variable domain (other parts from reference TRBV7-9 and TRBJ2-7): DTGVSQNPRHKITKRGQNVTFRCDPISEHNRLYWYRQTLGQGPEFLTYFQNEAQLEKSRLLSDRFSAERPKGSFSTLEIQRTEQGDSAMYLCASSRISGSIIYEQYFGPGTRLTVT.

This clone occurred once. The J gene is TRBJ2-7, the V gene TRBV11-2, with no clear D. V lost 3 bases and J lost 5, with 14 bases in between. Germline V gene data show CDR1 as SGHAT and CDR2 as FQNNGV. The CDR3 loop spans 14 amino acids. The CDR3 protein is CASSFPTATNEQYF. In nucleotides, the CDR3 is TGTGCCAGCAGCTTCCCGACTGCAACTAACGAGCAGTACTTC.

The rearrangement links TRBV19 to TRBJ1-2, with D unresolved. The CDR3 is made up of 11 amino acids. Trimming stripped 8 bases from V and 8 bases from J, with 12 bases between. Per germline, CDR1 LNHDA and CDR2 SQIVND (reference sequence). CDR3 DNA: TGTGCCAGTGGCCCAATTTTCGGCTACACCTTC. Residues: CASGPIFGYTF.

At least ten counts were recorded for this clone. This rearrangement joins TRBV7-6 to TRBJ2-3, with TRBD1 identical over 11 bases. Per germline, CDR1 SGHVS and CDR2 FNYEAQ. This CDR3 is built from 19 residues. Unmatched junction bases numbered 12, after V lost 0 bases and J lost 4 bases. CDR3 DNA sequence: TGTGCCAGCAGCTTAGCTTTCCTTGGACAGGGGGCACATCCAGATACGCAGTATTTT. Translation gives CASSLAFLGQGAHPDTQYF.

The genes are TRBV6-1 and TRBJ1-3; weak D call: TRBD1 (6 bases). In germline, CDR1 is MNHNS, CDR2 SASEGT. This CDR3 comprises 17 residues. V was shortened by 2 bases and J by 0 bases, with 14 bases between the two germline ends. Here the CDR3 DNA reads TGTGCCAGCAGTGAATACGTAGGCAGGGGCTCTGGAAACACCATATATTTT. Amino acids: CASSEYVGRGSGNTIYF.

The chain has TRBV29-1 and TRBJ1-2; 9 bases fit TRBD1. V gave up 5 bases and J gave up 3 bases; unmatched junction bases: 4. From germline, CDR1 is SQVTM and CDR2 ANQGSEA. The CDR3 is made up of 13 amino acids. The CDR3 is CSVQQGADYGYTF. The CDR3 DNA follows: TGCAGCGTTCAACAGGGGGCCGACTATGGCTACACCTTC.

The chain employs TRBV6-1 and TRBJ2-1; perhaps TRBD2 as D (5 bases). The CDR3 runs 13 residues. V lost 2 bases and J 7 bases, leaving 9 bases between the germline ends. Germline V gene data show CDR1 as MNHNS and CDR2 as SASEGT. CDR3 region: CASSERGGNEQFF. DNA for the CDR3: TGTGCCAGCAGTGAACGTGGCGGGAATGAGCAGTTCTTC.

The chain has TRBV2 and TRBJ1-2, with D possibly being TRBD1 (5 bases). The V end lost 8 bases, the J end lost 6 bases, and 10 bases lay between the germline ends. The CDR3 contains 11 residues. CDR1 is SNHLY, CDR2 FYNNEI, per germline. The CDR3 region has the DNA TGTGCCAGCGGCAGGGCCCATGGCTACACCTTC. This encodes CASGRAHGYTF.

The rearrangement joins TRBV19 to TRBJ2-5, with D perhaps TRBD1 (6 bases). This CDR3 spans 17 amino acids. CDR1 and CDR2 from the germline V gene are LNHDA and SQIVND (reference sequence). Deletions cut 0 bases from V and 1 base from J, with 15 bases between. CDR3 sequence reads: CASSIDPPGHVQETQYF. For the CDR3, the DNA is TGTGCCAGTAGTATAGATCCTCCGGGACATGTCCAAGAGACCCAGTACTTC.

This chain connects TRBV11-2 to TRBJ1-1; 7 nucleotides align to TRBD1. Germline V gene data show CDR1 as SGHAT and CDR2 as FQNNGV. CDR3 size: 13 residues. V lost 5 bases to trimming and J lost 4 bases; unmatched junction nucleotides: 4. The CDR3 loop is CASSQQGTTEAFF. The CDR3 DNA follows: TGTGCCAGCAGCCAACAGGGGACCACTGAAGCTTTCTTT.

The chain joins TRBV27 to TRBJ2-7, with 10 bases matching TRBD1. Germline V gives CDR1 MNHEY, CDR2 SMNVEV (reference sequence). V dropped 2 bases and J dropped 8; count of bases not matched to a gene: 9. The CDR3 is 15 amino acids. The CDR3 sequence: CASSLTLWDRGKQYF. For the CDR3, the DNA is TGTGCCAGCAGTTTAACCTTATGGGACAGGGGAAAGCAGTACTTC.